The 31 T cell receptor beta chains reported below all come from one sample, sequenced in a study of cytomegalovirus exposure and HLA in healthy donors (dated by TCRdb to between 2016 and 2019). The library was built by means of the immunoSEQ multiplex PCR assay. For the multiplex PCR, a mixture combining 60 forward primers for TCR Vbeta segments and 13 reverse primers for TCR Jbeta segments was used. The source is immuneACCESS, and TCRdb retained only in-frame sequences with V and J called. Part of the clones is not carried over; for the studies checked, unresolved V genes explain less than half of this, and the remainder is unexplained. In all, the sample holds fewer than 350,000 clones, and over 85% of those were seen once. The ten top clones hold approximately 2.2% of the sample. Sequenced material: PBMCs. Receptors originate from a woman younger than 30 in good health and CMV-seronegative.

The chain uses TRBV9 and TRBJ1-1; tentative D call: TRBD1 (6 bases). The germline CDR1 and CDR2 sequences are SGDLS and YYNGEE. This CDR3 has 15 amino acids. V shed 1 base and J shed 5 bases, with 15 bases lying between them. CDR3 sequence (DNA): TGTGCCAGCAGCGTACGATCAGGGGCAGGGACTGAAGCTTTCTTT. This codes for CASSVRSGAGTEAFF. Based on the CDR3 plus reference TRBV9 and TRBJ1-1, the full variable domain is DSGVTQTPKHLITATGQRVTLRCSPRSGDLSVYWYQQSLDQGLQFLIQYYNGEERAKGNILERFSAQQFPDLHSELNLSSLELGDSALYFCASSVRSGAGTEAFFGQGTRLTVV.

The rearrangement uses TRBV2 and TRBJ2-2; 10 bases agree with TRBD1. This CDR3 comprises 15 residues. Germline V gene data show CDR1 as SNHLY and CDR2 as FYNNEI. V trimming: 6 bases; J trimming: 7 bases; junction bases outside the gene matches: 8. CDR3 DNA sequence: TGTGCCAGCAGCCCCGGGACAGGGGTTGTCGGGGAGCTGTTTTTT. As protein: CASSPGTGVVGELFF.

The chain joins TRBV30 to TRBJ2-7; D unclear. The V and J ends lost 3 bases and 3 bases respectively, with 6 bases between them. Germline CDR1 is GTSNPN and CDR2 is SVGIG (reference sequence). CDR3 size: 11 residues. For the CDR3, the DNA is TGTGCCTGGAGAGAGAACTACGAGCAGTACTTC. It yields the protein CAWRENYEQYF.

This clone was seen only once. The J gene is TRBJ2-1, the V gene TRBV10-2; D possibly corresponds to TRBD2 (5 bases). V was clipped by 3 bases and J by 1 base, with 13 bases between them. Germline CDR1 and CDR2: WSHSY and SAAADI. The CDR3 is made up of 16 amino acids. The CDR3 DNA sequence: TGCGCCAGCAGTGAACTAGGCGAGACTTCCTACAATGAGCAGTTCTTC. Encoded protein: CASSELGETSYNEQFF.

In this sample, this clone turned up once. This chain joins TRBV6-5 and TRBJ2-1; D is unresolved. The CDR3 spans 12 residues. The germline CDR1 and CDR2 sequences are MNHEY and SVGAGI. V gave up 6 bases and J gave up 2 bases, with 5 bases separating them. The CDR3 here is CASSATYNEQFF. CDR3 nucleotides: TGTGCCAGCAGCGCGACCTACAATGAGCAGTTCTTC.

J is TRBJ2-7 and V is TRBV6-5, with 8 nucleotides matching TRBD2. In germline, CDR1 is MNHEY, CDR2 SVGAGI. The CDR3 spans 15 residues. J was trimmed by 5 bases and V by 5 bases; bases with no gene match: 11. DNA for the CDR3: TGTGCCAGCAGTCCCTCATTCGGGAGGGGAAACGAGCAGTACTTC. Amino acids: CASSPSFGRGNEQYF.

V and J are TRBV5-1 and TRBJ2-7; D gene unclear. The CDR3 has 15 residues. The V gene's germline CDR1 is SGHRS and CDR2 YFSETQ. The ends were cut back, 0 bases at V and 0 bases at J, with 10 bases in the middle. This chain's CDR3 is CASSLGAVSSYEQYF. CDR3 bases: TGCGCCAGCAGCTTGGGGGCAGTGAGCTCCTACGAGCAGTACTTC.

As concerns this clone: At one boundary the junction diverges from the germline segment, which might be a read error. Other DNA sequences in this specimen translate into the identical CDR3. This rearrangement joins TRBV5-8 to TRBJ1-6; no definite D call. CDR1 and CDR2 from the germline V gene are SGHTS and YDEGEE. The length of the CDR3 is 16 residues. The CDR3 DNA follows: TGTGCCAGCCCCACAGAGTCTTTCTCCTATAATTCCCCCCTCCACTTT. Translating gives CASPTESFSYNSPLHF.

The V call is TRBV29-1, the J call TRBJ1-2, with 8 bases identical to TRBD1. Germline CDR1 SQVTM, CDR2 ANQGSEA. This CDR3 region has 13 residues. With V trimmed by 3 bases and J by 5 bases, 5 bases remained unmatched. CDR3 region: CSVDTGGFYGYTF. CDR3 DNA: TGCAGCGTTGACACAGGGGGGTTTTATGGCTACACCTTC.

V usage is TRBV5-4 and J usage is TRBJ2-3; D unresolved. Trimming pared 4 bases from V and 0 bases from J, leaving 3 bases between. Germline V gene sequence: CDR1 SGHNT, CDR2 YYREEE (reference sequence). The CDR3 totals 12 residues. CDR3 nucleotides: TGTGCCAGCAGCATAAGCACAGATACGCAGTATTTT. As protein: CASSISTDTQYF.

The genes are TRBV12-5 and TRBJ1-5, with D possibly being TRBD1 (5 bases). The germline CDR1 and CDR2 sequences are LGHNT and FRNRAP. Trimming removed 1 base at V and 2 bases at J, with 18 bases between. The CDR3 totals 18 residues. CDR3 amino acids: CASGLDYFGGIGNQPQHF. Here the CDR3 DNA reads TGTGCTAGTGGTTTGGATTACTTCGGGGGGATAGGCAATCAGCCCCAGCATTTT. Looking up the rest from reference TRBV12-5 and TRBJ1-5 gives the full variable domain: DARVTQTPRHKVTEMGQEVTMRCQPILGHNTVFWYRQTMMQGLELLAYFRNRAPLDDSGMPKDRFSAEMPDATLATLKIQPSEPRDSAVYFCASGLDYFGGIGNQPQHFGDGTRLSIL.

As DNA, the CDR3 is TGTGCCAGCAGGGCCACAGGGACCTACGAGCAGTACTTC. Protein product: CASRATGTYEQYF. This sequence joins TRBV6-5 and TRBJ2-7; D possibly corresponds to TRBD1 (6 bases). In germline, CDR1 is MNHEY, CDR2 SVGAGI. V was pared by 6 bases and J by 2 bases, with 11 bases between. The CDR3 has 13 amino acids.

The rearrangement joins TRBV5-1 to TRBJ1-2, with D hard to call. V gave up 0 bases and J gave up 10 bases, with 13 bases separating them. The CDR3 spans 13 residues. The V gene's germline CDR1 is SGHRS and CDR2 YFSETQ. The CDR3 reads CASSLGSSYYYTF. The CDR3 nucleotides are TGCGCCAGCAGCTTGGGCAGTTCCTACTACTACACCTTC.

On this clone itself: Other DNA sequences within the sample encode an identical CDR3. The genes are TRBV7-9 and TRBJ1-1; D might be TRBD1 (6 bases). Germline V gives CDR1 SEHNR, CDR2 FQNEAQ (reference sequence). The CDR3 is 13 amino acids. Trimming shortened V by 5 bases and J by 3 bases, and 10 bases separated the two germline ends. In DNA form, the CDR3 reads TGTGCCAGCAGCCCCAACAGGGACACTGAAGCTTTCTTT. Amino acids: CASSPNRDTEAFF.

V usage is TRBV29-1 and J usage is TRBJ2-7; 7 nucleotides align to TRBD1. Germline V CDR1 and CDR2: SQVTM, ANQGSEA. CDR3 length: 13 residues. V dropped 4 bases and J dropped 0; count of bases not matched to a gene: 3. The CDR3: CSVGQGSSYEQYF. Here the CDR3 DNA reads TGCAGCGTTGGACAGGGCAGCTCCTACGAGCAGTACTTC.

Of note for this clone: Relative to the germline gene, one junction end is altered; a read error may explain this. This specimen includes other DNA sequences encoding the same CDR3. CDR3 bases: TGTGCCAGCAGCTTTGCGGTGACCTCCTATAATTCCCCCCTCCACTTT. This sequence encodes CASSFAVTSYNSPLHF. The chain couples TRBV5-6 to TRBJ1-6; no clear D gene. CDR3 length equals 16 residues. Germline CDR1 is SGHDT and CDR2 is YYEEEE.

The J gene is TRBJ1-4, the V gene TRBV6-6, with D unresolved. The V and J ends lost 6 bases and 7 bases respectively, with 18 bases between them. CDR1 and CDR2 (germline): MNHNY, SVGAGI (reference sequence). The CDR3 spans 15 residues. Here the CDR3 reads CASSAFTEVGEKLFF. The CDR3 DNA sequence: TGTGCCAGCAGCGCCTTTACTGAGGTTGGTGAAAAACTGTTTTTT.

This chain uses TRBV19 with TRBJ2-7, with 10 bases identical to TRBD1. The CDR3 is 15 amino acids. Germline trimming cut 6 bases from V and 5 bases from J; bases unmatched to any gene: 10. Per germline, CDR1 LNHDA and CDR2 SQIVND (reference sequence). CDR3 nucleotides: TGTGCCAGTAGGGACTTAGGCGGACAGGGGGACGAGCAGTACTTC. Its protein product is CASRDLGGQGDEQYF.

The chain uses TRBV5-1 and TRBJ1-1, with 7 positions matching TRBD1. With 4 bases clipped from V and 1 base from J, the junction kept 7 bases outside the gene matches. The CDR3 sequence is 15 residues long. Germline V gives CDR1 SGHRS, CDR2 YFSETQ. CDR3 protein: CASSQLGQSNTEAFF. In DNA form, the CDR3 reads TGCGCCAGCAGCCAACTGGGACAGTCGAACACTGAAGCTTTCTTT.

This sequence joins TRBV6-5 and TRBJ2-1; 9 nucleotides agree with TRBD2. CDR3 size: 14 residues. Germline CDR1 is MNHEY and CDR2 is SVGAGI. Unmatched junction bases numbered 8, after V lost 5 bases and J lost 9 bases. The CDR3 here is CASSTSSGVGEQFF. The CDR3 DNA follows: TGTGCCAGCAGTACCTCTAGCGGGGTAGGTGAGCAGTTCTTC.

A word on this clone: Sequence at one end of the junction differs from germline and may be a read error. J is TRBJ1-3 and V is TRBV5-1; D remains ambiguous. The CDR3 loop spans 14 amino acids. Looked up from germline, CDR1 is SGHRS and CDR2 is YFSETQ. The CDR3 sequence is CASSSQNSGNTVYF. As DNA, the CDR3 is TGCGCCAGCAGCTCACAGAACTCTGGAAACACCGTATATTTT.

The chain has TRBV19 and TRBJ1-5, with 11 positions matching TRBD1. CDR1 and CDR2 from the germline V gene are LNHDA and SQIVND (reference sequence). V shed 5 bases, J shed 3 bases, and the junction held 6 bases outside the gene matches. The CDR3 is made up of 16 amino acids. CDR3 nucleotides: TGTGCCAGTAGTCCCCTGGACAGGGGGCTCAATCAGCCCCAGCATTTT. This gives the protein CASSPLDRGLNQPQHF.

The chain carries TRBV7-3 and TRBJ1-6; D is undetermined. Germline loops: CDR1 SGHTA, CDR2 FQGTGA. Trimming removed 5 bases from V and 10 bases from J, with 12 bases in between. The CDR3 is 13 amino acids. The CDR3 protein is CASSPSGNSPLHF. For the CDR3, the DNA is TGTGCCAGCAGCCCTTCGGGAAACTCACCCCTCCACTTT.

The chain is built from TRBV19 and TRBJ2-1; TRBD1 might be the D (6 bases). Germline CDR1 reads LNHDA; CDR2 reads SQIVND (reference sequence). Trimming took off 3 bases at V and 2 bases at J, with 8 bases between the two ends. The CDR3 has 14 amino acids. DNA for the CDR3: TGTGCCAGTAGTATTAAGGGGGCCTACAATGAGCAGTTCTTC. Translating it yields CASSIKGAYNEQFF.

This clone was seen a single time. The chain employs TRBV6-5 and TRBJ2-2, with 9 positions matching TRBD1. Germline V gene lookup returns CDR1 MNHEY and CDR2 SVGAGI. This CDR3 region has 13 residues. Germline trimming cut 5 bases from V and 7 bases from J; bases unmatched to any gene: 2. In DNA form, the CDR3 reads TGTGCCAGCAGTGGGACAGGGTACGGGGAGCTGTTTTTT. Its translation is CASSGTGYGELFF.

This chain uses TRBV9 with TRBJ2-3, with 11 bases fitting TRBD2. Germline CDR1 is SGDLS and CDR2 is YYNGEE. V was clipped by 0 bases and J by 3 bases; unmatched bases: 12. The CDR3 has 19 residues. The CDR3 sequence is CASSVVPSSGGRITDTQYF. In nucleotides, the CDR3 is TGTGCCAGCAGCGTAGTCCCCTCTAGCGGGGGGCGTATTACAGATACGCAGTATTTT.

The chain carries TRBV2 and TRBJ2-1; 9 nucleotides align to TRBD2. Looked up from germline, CDR1 is SNHLY and CDR2 is FYNNEI. The CDR3 contains 16 residues. J gave up 8 bases and V 0 bases, and 8 bases lay outside the gene matches. The CDR3 coding sequence is TGTGCCAGCAGTGAAGCGTGGAGCGGGGGGCCGGATGAGCAGTTCTTC. It is translated as CASSEAWSGGPDEQFF. The variable domain in full, completed from reference TRBV2 and TRBJ2-1, reads EPEVTQTPSHQVTQMGQEVILRCVPISNHLYFYWYRQILGQKVEFLVSFYNNEISEKSEIFDDQFSVERPDGSNFTLKIRSTKLEDSAMYFCASSEAWSGGPDEQFFGPGTRLTVL.

This sequence joins TRBV2 and TRBJ2-5; 8 positions agree with TRBD2. The V and J ends lost 10 bases and 5 bases, in that order; junction bases with no gene match: 9. CDR1 is SNHLY and CDR2 is FYNNEI in the germline V gene. The CDR3 runs 13 residues. Written as DNA, the CDR3 is TGTGCCAACAAAGCGGGGGAGATGGAGACCCAGTACTTC. The encoded protein is CANKAGEMETQYF.

V and J are TRBV29-1 and TRBJ2-5; D gene uncertain. Germline V gene lookup returns CDR1 SQVTM and CDR2 ANQGSEA. The ends were cut back, 4 bases at V and 5 bases at J, with 14 bases in the middle. The CDR3 spans 13 residues. The CDR3 is CSVVSPRSETQYF. In DNA form, the CDR3 reads TGCAGCGTTGTTAGTCCGCGGAGTGAGACCCAGTACTTC.

The chain's CDR3 is CASSSGLDFTDTQYF. For the CDR3, the DNA is TGTGCCAGCAGTTCGGGACTAGACTTTACAGATACGCAGTATTTT. The V call is TRBV27, the J call TRBJ2-3; 8 nucleotides agree with TRBD2. J lost 3 bases, V lost 4 bases, and 6 bases had no gene match. The CDR3 is 15 residues long. Germline CDR1 reads MNHEY; CDR2 reads SMNVEV (reference sequence).

With regard to this clone: This CDR3 is also generated by other DNA sequences in the sample. The chain uses TRBV6-5 and TRBJ1-1, with TRBD1 identical over 9 bases. This CDR3 is 13 amino acids long. Germline trimming cut 8 bases from V and 5 bases from J; bases unmatched to any gene: 6. Germline CDR1 reads MNHEY; CDR2 reads SVGAGI. CDR3: CASRRQGGTEAFF. The CDR3, as DNA: TGTGCCAGCCGGAGACAGGGGGGAACTGAAGCTTTCTTT.